A single sample gave rise to the 2 T cell receptor beta chains below, sequenced in a study of T cells in Graves' hyperthyroidism and ophthalmopathy. The investigators amplified TCR beta CDR3 regions from RNA transcripts. TCR CDR3 underwent first-round RT-PCR with the HTBI primer set. TCRdb reanalysed the multiplex PCR reads using MiXCR and keeps one entry per CDR3 protein. The table shows 620,000 or so distinct CDR3 sequences, with about 14% occurring only once. The specimen was blood. These receptors originate from a woman between 45 and 60 years old with Graves' ophthalmopathy.

This clonotype was detected ten times or more. J is TRBJ2-3 and V is TRBV11-3; 13 positions match TRBD2. In germline, CDR1 is SGHNT, CDR2 YENEEA. The V gene end was trimmed by 4 bases and the J gene end by 6 bases; junction bases not matched to a gene: 13. This CDR3 spans 18 amino acids. CDR3 protein: CASSSRTGLAGVVDTQYF. In DNA, the CDR3 is TGTGCCAGCAGCTCCAGAACAGGACTAGCGGGAGTGGTGGATACGCAGTATTTT. The full variable domain, completed using reference TRBV11-3 and TRBJ2-3, is EAGVVQSPRYKIIEKKQPVAFWCNPISGHNTLYWYLQNLGQGPELLIRYENEEAVDDSQLPKDRFSAERLKGVDSTLKIQPAELGDSAVYLCASSSRTGLAGVVDTQYFGPGTRLTVL.

This rearrangement joins TRBV4-2 to TRBJ2-2; D call uncertain. This CDR3 spans 14 amino acids. From germline, CDR1 is LGHNA and CDR2 YNFKEQ. V was trimmed by 1 base and J by 6 bases, leaving 9 bases between them. CDR3 residues: CASSQGAWAGELFF. The CDR3 coding sequence is TGTGCCAGCAGCCAAGGAGCGTGGGCCGGGGAGCTGTTTTTT.